The 30 T cell receptor beta chains reported below all come from one sample, sequenced in a study of blood T cell repertoires in COVID-19. TCRdb keeps only in-frame clones here, not all; method: immunoSEQ multiplex PCR. The top ten hold 5% to 7.5% of the sample, which has 250,000 or so clones, 70% to 90% seen once. Sequenced material: PBMCs or T cells enriched from blood (not recorded which). Receptors were obtained from a woman between 50 and 59 years old who had been exposed to COVID-19.

The chain has TRBV29-1 and TRBJ1-2, with unresolved D. This CDR3 has 13 amino acids. V shed 4 bases and J shed 8 bases, with 17 bases lying between them. The germline V gene has CDR1 SQVTM and CDR2 ANQGSEA. CDR3 amino acids: CSVVKGGMSGYTF. CDR3 coding DNA: TGCAGCGTTGTGAAGGGAGGGATGAGCGGCTACACCTTC.

V and J are TRBV12-3 or TRBV12-4 and TRBJ1-1; D not resolved. Trimming took off 2 bases at V and 4 bases at J, with 8 bases between the two ends. The CDR3 is made up of 13 amino acids. The CDR3 sequence is CASSLMSSTEAFF. For the CDR3, the DNA is TGTGCCAGCAGTTTAATGTCGAGCACTGAAGCTTTCTTT.

The V and J genes are TRBV10-3 and TRBJ1-1; D possibly corresponds to TRBD1 (6 bases). There are 13 residues in the CDR3. Germline-derived CDR1 and CDR2 are ENHRY and SYGVKD. Trimming removed 4 bases from V and 5 bases from J, with 11 bases in between. The CDR3 region has the DNA TGTGCCATCAGTGTGTGGCAGGGGACTGAAGCTTTCTTT. Its translation: CAISVWQGTEAFF.

Only a few counts were recorded for this clone. The gene calls are TRBV28 and TRBJ2-7, with D perhaps TRBD1 (5 bases). The germline V and J ends were trimmed by 6 bases and 3 bases, with 15 bases remaining between them. CDR1 is MDHEN, CDR2 SYDVKM, per germline. This CDR3 spans 14 amino acids. CDR3 sequence (DNA): TGTGCCAGCAGCCCTCTCACAGGAATCTACGAGCAGTACTTC. This sequence encodes CASSPLTGIYEQYF.

This clone was seen just once. The chain joins TRBV19 to TRBJ2-6; 7 bases line up with TRBD1. Trimming cost V 7 bases and J 2 bases; bases outside gene matches: 8. CDR1 LNHDA and CDR2 SQIVND come from the germline V gene (reference sequence). CDR3 length equals 16 residues. CDR3 region: CASKGTALAGANVLTF. The CDR3 DNA is TGTGCCAGTAAAGGGACAGCCCTCGCTGGGGCCAACGTCCTGACTTTC.

The rearrangement links TRBV19 to TRBJ1-1; 11 bases map to TRBD1. The germline gives CDR1 LNHDA, CDR2 SQIVND (reference sequence). The CDR3 loop spans 15 amino acids. V shed 7 bases, J shed 1 base, and the junction held 5 bases outside the gene matches. CDR3 loop: CASMGTGGSNTEAFF. As DNA, the CDR3 is TGTGCCAGTATGGGGACAGGGGGTTCGAACACTGAAGCTTTCTTT.

The table lists this clone with a count of one. CDR3 DNA: TGTGCCAGCAGCGTAGAGGGACAGAGCCCCTTTGAAAAACTGTTTTTT. Residues: CASSVEGQSPFEKLFF. The chain links TRBV9 to TRBJ1-4; 7 nucleotides agree with TRBD1. The CDR3 loop spans 16 amino acids. The junction had 9 bases not matched to a gene; V was cut back by 0 bases and J by 7 bases. From germline, CDR1 is SGDLS and CDR2 YYNGEE.

The rearrangement joins TRBV11-2 to TRBJ1-3; D unclear. This CDR3 region has 15 residues. CDR1 SGHAT and CDR2 FQNNGV come from the germline V gene. V was cut by 0 bases and J by 0 bases, with 6 bases left in between. CDR3 in amino acids: CASSLDPGSGNTIYF. The CDR3 region has the DNA TGTGCCAGCAGCTTAGACCCAGGCTCTGGAAACACCATATATTTT.

The chain carries TRBV21-1 and TRBJ1-3; TRBD1 is the table's D call, not checked against the DNA. TRBV21-1 is marked as a pseudogene. The CDR3 has 18 residues. The CDR3 reads CASSKATRTVDAGNTIYF. The CDR3 bases are TGTGCCAGCAGCAAAGCTACTCGGACAGTGGACGCTGGAAACACCATATATTTT.

The chain carries TRBV6-2 or TRBV6-3 and TRBJ1-1, with a possible D match to TRBD1 (5 bases). V lost 4 bases to trimming and J lost 2 bases, with 26 bases between them. The CDR3 totals 19 residues. Germline CDR1 is MNHEY and CDR2 is SVGEGT. The CDR3 protein is CASSFLVLDTATSNTEAFF. DNA for the CDR3: TGTGCCAGCAGTTTCTTAGTTCTGGACACTGCTACCAGTAACACTGAAGCTTTCTTT.

The chain couples TRBV27 to TRBJ1-2, with 9 positions matching TRBD1. The trim removed 9 bases at V and 7 bases at J, leaving 9 bases unmatched. This CDR3 is 13 amino acids long. CDR1 is MNHEY, CDR2 SMNVEV, per germline (reference sequence). The CDR3 nucleotides read TGTGCCAGTAGACAGGGGGTTTCGTCTGGCTACACCTTC. Residues: CASRQGVSSGYTF.

This clone was observed once. The chain has TRBV11-2 and TRBJ2-7; 7 bases match TRBD1. Germline CDR1 is SGHAT and CDR2 is FQNNGV. CDR3 length equals 13 residues. The V segment lost 5 bases and the J segment 4 bases; nucleotides outside the gene matches: 5. The CDR3 sequence: CASSARTGYEQYF. CDR3 DNA: TGTGCCAGCAGCGCCAGGACAGGTTACGAGCAGTACTTC.

This chain uses TRBV7-9 with TRBJ1-4; 11 bases are a match to TRBD1. The CDR3 runs 17 residues. Unmatched junction bases numbered 10, after V lost 2 bases and J lost 8 bases. Germline assignment: CDR1 SEHNR and CDR2 FQNEAQ (reference sequence). For the CDR3, the DNA is TGTGCCAGCAGCTTATTCCCCGGACAGGGGGCCAGGGAAAAACTGTTTTTT. This translates into CASSLFPGQGAREKLFF.

The rearrangement links TRBV7-9 to TRBJ1-4; no reliable D call. The CDR3 consists of 17 residues. Germline CDR1 reads SEHNR; CDR2 reads FQNEAQ (reference sequence). V lost 1 base and J lost 5, with 17 bases in between. This CDR3 reads CASSLGRVALSNEKLFF. The CDR3 bases are TGTGCCAGCAGCTTAGGGAGGGTGGCCTTGTCGAATGAAAAACTGTTTTTT.

CDR3 DNA: TGCGCCAGCAGCCCCCGAGGACTAGCAACAGATACGCAGTATTTT. Encoded protein: CASSPRGLATDTQYF. V and J are TRBV5-1 and TRBJ2-3; TRBD2 aligns across 8 bases. There are 15 residues in the CDR3. Looked up from germline, CDR1 is SGHRS and CDR2 is YFSETQ. Trimming cost V 4 bases and J 3 bases; bases outside gene matches: 7.

The CDR3 DNA reads as TGTGCCAGCGGCGGCAGATTCGTTGAGCAGTTCTTC. Translating it yields CASGGRFVEQFF. V usage is TRBV11-2 and J usage is TRBJ2-1; D ambiguous. Germline V gene sequence: CDR1 SGHAT, CDR2 FQNNGV. Trimming left V 8 bases short and J 9 bases short, with 14 bases between. The CDR3 sequence is 12 residues long.

The V call is TRBV14, the J call TRBJ1-2; D may be TRBD1 (6 bases). There are 13 residues in the CDR3. Germline values: CDR1 SGHDN, CDR2 FVKESK. Deletions cut 4 bases from V and 5 bases from J, with 11 bases between. CDR3 DNA sequence: TGTGCCAGCAGCCTTACCAGGGGTTATGGCTACACCTTC. Its protein is CASSLTRGYGYTF.

Turning to this clone: The junction differs from germline at one of its ends, possibly a read error. CDR3 bases: TGTGCCAGCAGCCTAGGGGACAGGGGATCCCCCATCTTC. This codes for CASSLGDRGSPIF. The chain links TRBV12-3 or TRBV12-4 to TRBJ2-7, with TRBD1 identical over 10 bases. CDR3 length equals 13 residues.

The CDR3: CASSAQGFRETQYF. DNA for the CDR3: TGCGCCAGCAGCGCCCAGGGCTTTCGGGAGACCCAGTACTTC. The chain carries TRBV5-1 and TRBJ2-5, with a possible D match to TRBD1 (5 bases). Per the germline V gene, CDR1 is SGHRS and CDR2 is YFSETQ. V was pared by 4 bases and J by 5 bases, with 15 bases between. This CDR3 has 14 residues.

The gene calls are TRBV3-1 (or the pseudogene TRBV3-2) and TRBJ2-3; tentative D call: TRBD2 (6 bases). V gave up 4 bases and J gave up 2 bases, with 13 bases separating them. Per germline, CDR1 LGHDT and CDR2 YNNKEL (reference sequence). The CDR3 consists of 15 residues. Written as DNA, the CDR3 is TGTGCCAGCAGCCCCGGGGCGGGGATCACAGATACGCAGTATTTT. Translating it yields CASSPGAGITDTQYF.

The chain is built from TRBV5-5 and TRBJ2-1, with TRBD2 matching 7 bases. CDR3 size: 14 residues. V lost 7 bases, J lost 8 bases, and 12 bases stayed unmatched. Germline CDR1 and CDR2: SGHKS and YYEKEE (reference sequence). The CDR3 spells CASSSQGGGHEQFF. As DNA, the CDR3 is TGTGCCAGCTCCTCCCAGGGCGGGGGACATGAGCAGTTCTTC.

CDR3 in DNA: TGTGCCAGCAGTTCATGGGCAGGGTGGGGAAAACTGTTTTTT. Its translation: CASSSWAGWGKLFF. The rearrangement links TRBV27 to TRBJ1-4, with D possibly TRBD1 on 5 matching bases. V lost 4 bases, J lost 10 bases, and 16 bases lay in between. CDR1 and CDR2 from the germline V gene are MNHEY and SMNVEV (reference sequence). The CDR3 extends over 14 amino acids.

The chain carries TRBV9 and TRBJ1-2; a possible D gene is TRBD1 (6 bases). The CDR3 has 11 amino acids. Germline V gene sequence: CDR1 SGDLS, CDR2 YYNGEE. V lost 9 bases, J lost 3 bases, and 9 bases lay in between. CDR3 amino acids: CATKGDYGYTF. For the CDR3, the DNA is TGTGCCACCAAGGGGGACTATGGCTACACCTTC. The entire variable domain, with the rest obtained from reference TRBV9 and TRBJ1-2, is as follows: DSGVTQTPKHLITATGQRVTLRCSPRSGDLSVYWYQQSLDQGLQFLIQYYNGEERAKGNILERFSAQQFPDLHSELNLSSLELGDSALYFCATKGDYGYTFGSGTRLTVV.

The CDR3 is CASSLVSSGGAYEQFF. Here the CDR3 DNA reads TGTGCCAGCAGCTTAGTTAGTAGCGGGGGGGCGTATGAGCAGTTCTTC. The V and J genes are TRBV7-6 and TRBJ2-1; 11 nucleotides align to TRBD2. The CDR3 runs to 16 residues. Germline loops: CDR1 SGHVS, CDR2 FNYEAQ. Unmatched junction bases numbered 7, after V lost 1 base and J lost 8 bases.

Only one count was recorded for this clone. CDR3 sequence reads: CASSQTGQGYGYTF. CDR3 DNA sequence: TGCGCCAGCAGCCAAACGGGACAGGGCTATGGCTACACCTTC. The V and J genes are TRBV5-1 and TRBJ1-2; TRBD1 matches 9 bases. Germline CDR1 SGHRS, CDR2 YFSETQ. With V trimmed by 4 bases and J by 4 bases, 5 bases remained unmatched. This CDR3 comprises 14 residues.

The chain links TRBV7-8 to TRBJ2-5; D is perhaps TRBD2 (5 bases). Germline V gene sequence: CDR1 SGHVS, CDR2 FQNEAQ. The CDR3 covers 14 residues. Trimming left V 5 bases short and J 4 bases short, with 14 bases between. This chain's CDR3 is CASSPRALGETQYF. The CDR3 DNA follows: TGTGCCAGCAGCCCGAGGGCCCTTGGAGAGACCCAGTACTTC.

This clone turned up a few times. This chain joins TRBV11-2 and TRBJ2-7, with 7 bases matching TRBD1. The CDR3 loop spans 19 amino acids. J was trimmed by 0 bases and V by 0 bases; bases with no gene match: 14. CDR1 SGHAT and CDR2 FQNNGV come from the germline V gene. The CDR3 loop is CASSLDLRGVAGGSYEQYF. CDR3 DNA sequence: TGTGCCAGCAGCTTAGATCTGCGAGGAGTGGCAGGGGGCTCCTACGAGCAGTACTTC.

This chain joins TRBV6-6 and TRBJ2-6; no firm D call. The germline V gene has CDR1 MNHNY and CDR2 SVGAGI (reference sequence). Trimming cost V 4 bases and J 0 bases, with 7 bases left between them. The CDR3 loop spans 15 amino acids. The DNA of the CDR3 is TGTGCCAGCAGTTTCCTCGGCTCTGGGGCCAACGTCCTGACTTTC. Its protein product is CASSFLGSGANVLTF.

The rearrangement uses TRBV11-2 and TRBJ1-1; 10 bases align to TRBD1. Germline CDR1 is SGHAT and CDR2 is FQNNGV. The J segment lost 1 base and the V segment lost 5 bases, leaving 13 bases of the junction unmatched. The CDR3 loop spans 18 amino acids. CDR3 nucleotides: TGTGCCAGCAGCCCCTTAGGGGGGGACAGGGGAGAGAACACTGAAGCTTTCTTT. Amino acid sequence: CASSPLGGDRGENTEAFF.

The V and J genes are TRBV18 and TRBJ1-1; the D is unclear. The CDR3 extends over 14 amino acids. Germline assignment: CDR1 KGHSH and CDR2 LQKENI. V was pared by 2 bases and J by 1 base, with 8 bases between. CDR3 region: CASSPSRQNTEAFF. DNA for the CDR3: TGTGCCAGCTCACCAAGTCGACAGAACACTGAAGCTTTCTTT.